This T cell receptor (beta chain) was sequenced in a study of blood T cell repertoires in COVID-19. Looking at the study overall: The United States, Italy and Spain were the sources of the acute and convalescent COVID-19 samples. From T cells, B-cell-depleted T cells, or PBMCs came the material, which was cDNA or gDNA.

Libraries were prepared by immunoSEQ multiplex PCR; TCRdb keeps only in-frame clonotypes and omits some of them. The sample shows about 160,000 clones, roughly 93% of them seen only once. This clone has just one count. The V gene's germline CDR1 is SNHLY and CDR2 FYNNEI. With 6 bases clipped from V and 0 bases from J, the junction kept 6 bases outside the gene matches. This CDR3 spans 17 amino acids. Sequenced sample: peripheral blood. The chain carries TRBV2 and TRBJ2-6; TRBD1 matches 9 bases. The receptor was derived from a man in his late teens or twenties with acute or convalescent COVID-19. CDR3 in DNA: TGTGCCAGCAGGGCCGGGACAGGGAGCTCTGGGGCCAACGTCCTGACTTTC. Translated, it gives CASRAGTGSSGANVLTF.